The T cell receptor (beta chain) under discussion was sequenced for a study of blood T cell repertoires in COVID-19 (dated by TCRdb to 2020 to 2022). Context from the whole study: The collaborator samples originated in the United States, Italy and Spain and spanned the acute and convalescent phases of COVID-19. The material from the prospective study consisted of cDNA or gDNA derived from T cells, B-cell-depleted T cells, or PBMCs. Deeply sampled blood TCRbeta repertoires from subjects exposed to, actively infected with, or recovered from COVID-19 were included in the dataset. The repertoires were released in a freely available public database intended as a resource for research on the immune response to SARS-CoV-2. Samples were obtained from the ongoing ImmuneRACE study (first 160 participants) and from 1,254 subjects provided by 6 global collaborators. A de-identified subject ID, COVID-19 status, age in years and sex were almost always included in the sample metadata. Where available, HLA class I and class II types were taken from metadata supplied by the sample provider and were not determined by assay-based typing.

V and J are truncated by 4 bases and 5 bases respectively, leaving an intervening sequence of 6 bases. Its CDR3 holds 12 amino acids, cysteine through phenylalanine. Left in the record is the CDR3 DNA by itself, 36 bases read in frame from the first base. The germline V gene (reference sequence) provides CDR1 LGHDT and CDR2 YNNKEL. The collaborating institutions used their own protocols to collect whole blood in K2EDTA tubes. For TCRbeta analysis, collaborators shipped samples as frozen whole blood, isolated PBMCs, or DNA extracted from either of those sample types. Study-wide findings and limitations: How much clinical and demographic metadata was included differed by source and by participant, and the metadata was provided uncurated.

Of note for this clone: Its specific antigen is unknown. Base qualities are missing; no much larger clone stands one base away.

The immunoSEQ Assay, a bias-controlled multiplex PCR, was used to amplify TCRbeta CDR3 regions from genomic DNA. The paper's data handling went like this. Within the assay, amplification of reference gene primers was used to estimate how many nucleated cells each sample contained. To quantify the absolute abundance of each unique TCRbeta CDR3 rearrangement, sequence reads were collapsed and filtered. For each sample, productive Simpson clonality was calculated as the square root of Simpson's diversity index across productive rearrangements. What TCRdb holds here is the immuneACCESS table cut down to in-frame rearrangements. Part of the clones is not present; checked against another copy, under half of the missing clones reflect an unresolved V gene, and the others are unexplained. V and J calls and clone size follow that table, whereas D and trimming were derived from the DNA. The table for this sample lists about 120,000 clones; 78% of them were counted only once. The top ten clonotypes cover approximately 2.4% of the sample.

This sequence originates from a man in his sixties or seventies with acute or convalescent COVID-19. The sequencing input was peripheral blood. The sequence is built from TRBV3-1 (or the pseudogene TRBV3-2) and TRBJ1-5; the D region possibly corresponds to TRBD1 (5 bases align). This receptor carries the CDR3 CASSRQHQPQHF. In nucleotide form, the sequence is TGTGCCAGCAGCCGACAGCATCAGCCCCAGCATTTT.